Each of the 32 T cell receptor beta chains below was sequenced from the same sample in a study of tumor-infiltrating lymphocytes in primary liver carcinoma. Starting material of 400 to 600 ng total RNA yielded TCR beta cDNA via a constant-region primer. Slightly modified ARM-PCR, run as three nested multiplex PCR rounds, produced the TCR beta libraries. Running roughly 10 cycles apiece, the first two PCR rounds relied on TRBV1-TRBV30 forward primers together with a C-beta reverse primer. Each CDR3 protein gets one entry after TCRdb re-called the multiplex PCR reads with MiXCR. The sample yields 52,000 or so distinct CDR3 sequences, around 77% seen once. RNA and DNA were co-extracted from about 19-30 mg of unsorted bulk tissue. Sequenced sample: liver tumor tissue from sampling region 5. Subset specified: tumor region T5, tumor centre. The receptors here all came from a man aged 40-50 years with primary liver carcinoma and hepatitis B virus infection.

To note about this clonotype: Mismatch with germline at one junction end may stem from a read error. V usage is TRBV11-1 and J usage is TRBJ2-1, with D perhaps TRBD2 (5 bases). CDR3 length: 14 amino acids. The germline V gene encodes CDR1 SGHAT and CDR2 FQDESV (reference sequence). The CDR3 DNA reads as TGTGCTGGGAGCTTAGAGGACTCCTACTATGAGCAGTTCTTC. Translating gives CAGSLEDSYYEQFF.

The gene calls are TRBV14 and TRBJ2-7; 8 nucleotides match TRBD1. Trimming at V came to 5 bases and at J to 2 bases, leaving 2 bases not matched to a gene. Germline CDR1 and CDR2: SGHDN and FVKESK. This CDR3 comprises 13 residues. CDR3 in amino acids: CASSGTGAYEQYF. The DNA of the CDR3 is TGTGCCAGCAGCGGGACAGGAGCCTACGAGCAGTACTTC. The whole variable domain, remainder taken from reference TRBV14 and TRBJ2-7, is EAGVTQFPSHSVIEKGQTVTLRCDPISGHDNLYWYRRVMGKEIKFLLHFVKESKQDESGMPNNRFLAERTGGTYSTLKVQPAELEDSGVYFCASSGTGAYEQYFGPGTRLTVT.

This chain's CDR3 is CASSLADGLQHF. CDR3 nucleotides: TGTGCCAGCAGCTTAGCGGATGGGCTCCAGCATTTT. The chain uses TRBV7-9 and TRBJ1-5; no definite D call. This CDR3 is 12 amino acids long. The V gene lost 0 bases and the J gene lost 12 bases, with 9 bases spanning the gap. In germline, CDR1 is SEHNR, CDR2 FQNEAQ (reference sequence).

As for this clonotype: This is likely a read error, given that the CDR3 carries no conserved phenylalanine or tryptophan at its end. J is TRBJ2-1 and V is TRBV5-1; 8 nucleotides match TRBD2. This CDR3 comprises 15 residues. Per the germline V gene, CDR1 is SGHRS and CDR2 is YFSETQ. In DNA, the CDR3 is TGCGCCACCAGCTTAGGGCTAGCGGGTAACAATGAGCAGTTCTCC. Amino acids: CATSLGLAGNNEQFS.

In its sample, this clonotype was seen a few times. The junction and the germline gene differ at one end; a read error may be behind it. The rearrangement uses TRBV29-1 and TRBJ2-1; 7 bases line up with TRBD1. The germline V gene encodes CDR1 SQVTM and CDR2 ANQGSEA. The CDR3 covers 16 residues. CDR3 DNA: TGCAGCGTTCAAAGACCTACAGGGGCAACAGGCAATGAACAGTTCTTC. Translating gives CSVQRPTGATGNEQFF.

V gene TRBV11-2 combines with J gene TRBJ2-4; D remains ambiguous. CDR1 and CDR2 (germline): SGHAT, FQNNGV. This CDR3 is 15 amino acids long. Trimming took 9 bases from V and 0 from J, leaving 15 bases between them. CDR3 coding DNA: TGTGCCAGTACCACTTCGCCAATAGCCAAAAACATTCAGTACTTC. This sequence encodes CASTTSPIAKNIQYF.

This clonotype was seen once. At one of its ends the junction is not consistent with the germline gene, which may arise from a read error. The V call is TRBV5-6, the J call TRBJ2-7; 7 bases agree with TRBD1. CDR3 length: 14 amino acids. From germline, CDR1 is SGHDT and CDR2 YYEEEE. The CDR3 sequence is CASSLGTGNYERYF. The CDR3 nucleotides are TGTGCCAGCAGCTTGGGGACAGGAAACTACGAGCGGTACTTC.

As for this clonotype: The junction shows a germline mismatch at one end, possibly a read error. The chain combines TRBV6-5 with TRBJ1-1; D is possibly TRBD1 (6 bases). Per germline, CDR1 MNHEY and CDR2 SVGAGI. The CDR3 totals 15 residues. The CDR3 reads CASNYSPTGNTEDFF. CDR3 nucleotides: TGTGCCAGCAATTACTCGCCAACAGGGAACACTGAAGATTTCTTT.

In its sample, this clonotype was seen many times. DNA of the CDR3: TGCAGTGCTAGAGTGACGACAGGGGGCCCAGAAGCTTTCTTT. It codes for CSARVTTGGPEAFF. The chain joins TRBV20-1 to TRBJ1-1; 10 bases agree with TRBD1. Germline V CDR1 and CDR2: DFQATT, SNEGSKA (reference sequence). V shed 1 base, J shed 8 bases, and the junction held 7 bases outside the gene matches. This CDR3 comprises 14 residues.

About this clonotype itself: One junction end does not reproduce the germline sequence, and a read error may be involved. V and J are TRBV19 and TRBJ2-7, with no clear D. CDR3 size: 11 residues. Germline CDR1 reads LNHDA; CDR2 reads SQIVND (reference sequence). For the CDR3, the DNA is TGTACCAGTAAGGAAGCGAGTGAGCAGTACTTC. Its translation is CTSKEASEQYF.

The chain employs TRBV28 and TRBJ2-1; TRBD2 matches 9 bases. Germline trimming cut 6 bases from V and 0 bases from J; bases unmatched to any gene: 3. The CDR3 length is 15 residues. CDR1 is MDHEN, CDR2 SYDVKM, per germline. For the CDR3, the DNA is TGTGCCAGCAGAAGTAGCGGGGGCTCCTACAATGAGCAGTTCTTC. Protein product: CASRSSGGSYNEQFF.

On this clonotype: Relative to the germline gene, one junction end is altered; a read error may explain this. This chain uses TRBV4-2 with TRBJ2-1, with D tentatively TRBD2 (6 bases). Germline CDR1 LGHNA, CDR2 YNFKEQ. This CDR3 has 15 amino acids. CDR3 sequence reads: CASNLGSGPEDEQFF. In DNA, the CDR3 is TGTGCCAGCAACCTAGGTAGCGGCCCAGAGGATGAGCAGTTCTTT.

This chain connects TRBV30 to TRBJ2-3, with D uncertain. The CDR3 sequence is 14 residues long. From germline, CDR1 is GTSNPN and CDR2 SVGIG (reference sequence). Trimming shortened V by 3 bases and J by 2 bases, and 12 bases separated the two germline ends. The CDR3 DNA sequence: TGTGCCTGGAGCCGACCAGCTTTCACAGATACGCAGTATTTT. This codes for CAWSRPAFTDTQYF.

The CDR3 region is CASKRLQESYEQYF. CDR3 nucleotides: TGTGCCAGCAAGAGACTACAGGAGAGCTACGAGCAGTACTTC. The chain carries TRBV6-2 or TRBV6-3 and TRBJ2-7; D is possibly TRBD1 or TRBD2 (5 bases each). CDR1 and CDR2 from the germline V gene are MNHEY and SVGEGT. This CDR3 region has 14 residues. V was clipped by 7 bases and J by 3 bases, with 16 bases between them.

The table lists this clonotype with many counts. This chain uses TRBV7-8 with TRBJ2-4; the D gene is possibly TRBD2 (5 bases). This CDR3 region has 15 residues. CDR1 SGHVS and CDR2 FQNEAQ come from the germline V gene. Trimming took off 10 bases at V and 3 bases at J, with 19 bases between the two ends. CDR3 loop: CAILGSKGGKNIQYF. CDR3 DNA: TGTGCCATTTTGGGTTCGAAAGGAGGCAAAAACATTCAGTACTTC.

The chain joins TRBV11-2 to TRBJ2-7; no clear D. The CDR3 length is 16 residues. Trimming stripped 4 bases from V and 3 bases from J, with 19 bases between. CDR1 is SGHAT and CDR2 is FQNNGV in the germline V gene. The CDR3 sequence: CASSSLARALSYEQYF. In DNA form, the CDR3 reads TGTGCCAGCAGCTCTCTTGCTAGGGCCCTCAGCTACGAGCAGTACTTC.

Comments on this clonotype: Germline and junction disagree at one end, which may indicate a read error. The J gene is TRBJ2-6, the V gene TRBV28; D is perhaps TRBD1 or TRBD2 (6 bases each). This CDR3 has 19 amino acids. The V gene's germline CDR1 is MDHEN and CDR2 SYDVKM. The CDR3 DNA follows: TGTGCCAGCAGTACACCGGGACAACTGGACTACTCTGGGGCCGACGTCTTGACTTTC. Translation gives CASSTPGQLDYSGADVLTF.

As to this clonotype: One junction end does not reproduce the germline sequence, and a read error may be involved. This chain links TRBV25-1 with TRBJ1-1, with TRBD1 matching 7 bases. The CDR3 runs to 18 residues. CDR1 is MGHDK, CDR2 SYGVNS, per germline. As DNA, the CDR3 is TGTGCCAGCAGTCCCAGGATGGGACAGACAGGAAAGAACACAGAAGCTTTCTTT. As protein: CASSPRMGQTGKNTEAFF.

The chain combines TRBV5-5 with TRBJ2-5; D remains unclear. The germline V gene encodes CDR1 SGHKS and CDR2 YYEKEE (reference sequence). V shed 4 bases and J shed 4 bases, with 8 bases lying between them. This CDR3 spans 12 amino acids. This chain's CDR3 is CASSLNTETQYF. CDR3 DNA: TGTGCCAGCAGCCTGAATACAGAGACCCAGTACTTC.

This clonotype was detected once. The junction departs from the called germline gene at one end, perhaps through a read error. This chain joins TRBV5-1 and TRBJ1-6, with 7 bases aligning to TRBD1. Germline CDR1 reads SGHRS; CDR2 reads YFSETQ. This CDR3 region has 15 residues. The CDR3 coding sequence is TGCGCCAGCACCTTGCATGGACAGGAAAATTCACCCCTCCACTTT. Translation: CASTLHGQENSPLHF.

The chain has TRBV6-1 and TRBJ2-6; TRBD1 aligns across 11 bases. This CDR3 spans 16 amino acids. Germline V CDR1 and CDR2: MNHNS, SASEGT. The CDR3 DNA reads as TGTGTTGGTACCGGGACAGGGGGTGCTAGGGCCAACGTCCTGACTTTC. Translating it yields CVGTGTGGARANVLTF.

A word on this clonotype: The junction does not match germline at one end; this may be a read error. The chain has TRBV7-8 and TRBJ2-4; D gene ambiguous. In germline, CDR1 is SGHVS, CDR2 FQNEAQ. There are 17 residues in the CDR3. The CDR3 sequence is CAISPLSNGLAKNIQYF. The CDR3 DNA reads TGTGCCATCAGCCCCCTTTCCAACGGATTAGCCAAAAACATTCAGTACTTC.

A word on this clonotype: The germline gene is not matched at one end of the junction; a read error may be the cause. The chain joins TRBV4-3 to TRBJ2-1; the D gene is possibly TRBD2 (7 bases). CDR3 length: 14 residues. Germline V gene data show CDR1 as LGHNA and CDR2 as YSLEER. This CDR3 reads CASSLDKGGDEQFF. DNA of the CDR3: TGCGCCAGCAGCCTGGACAAGGGGGGGGATGAACAGTTCTTC.

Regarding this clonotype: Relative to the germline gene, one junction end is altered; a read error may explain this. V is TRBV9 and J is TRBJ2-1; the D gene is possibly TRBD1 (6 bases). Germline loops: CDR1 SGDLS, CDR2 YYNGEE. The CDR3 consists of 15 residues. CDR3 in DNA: TGTGCCAGCACCCGCGTGACAGGTGGTAGTGATGAGCGGTTCTTC. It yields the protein CASTRVTGGSDERFF. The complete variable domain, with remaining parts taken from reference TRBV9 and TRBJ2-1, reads DSGVTQTPKHLITATGQRVTLRCSPRSGDLSVYWYQQSLDQGLQFLIQYYNGEERAKGNILERFSAQQFPDLHSELNLSSLELGDSALYFCASTRVTGGSDERFFGPGTRLTVL.

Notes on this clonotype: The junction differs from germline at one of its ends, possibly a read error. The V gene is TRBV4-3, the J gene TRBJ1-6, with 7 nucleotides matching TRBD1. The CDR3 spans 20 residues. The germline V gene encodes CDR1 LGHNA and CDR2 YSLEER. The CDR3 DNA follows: TGCGCTAGCAGCCAAGATCTCCAAGTACAGGGGTCGTCCTATAATTCACCCCTCCACTTT. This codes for CASSQDLQVQGSSYNSPLHF.

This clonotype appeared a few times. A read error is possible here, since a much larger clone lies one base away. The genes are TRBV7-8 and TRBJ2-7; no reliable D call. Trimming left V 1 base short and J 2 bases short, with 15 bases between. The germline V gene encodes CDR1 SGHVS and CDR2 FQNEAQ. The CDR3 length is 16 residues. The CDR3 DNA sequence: TGTGCCAGCAGCTTAGTGAGTAATAATGCTGCCTACGAGCAGTACTTC. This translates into CASSLVSNNAAYEQYF. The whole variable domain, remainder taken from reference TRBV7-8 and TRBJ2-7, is GAGVSQSPRYKVAKRGQDVALRCDPISGHVSLFWYQQALGQGPEFLTYFQNEAQLDKSGLPSDRFFAERPEGSVSTLKIQRTQQEDSAVYLCASSLVSNNAAYEQYFGPGTRLTVT.

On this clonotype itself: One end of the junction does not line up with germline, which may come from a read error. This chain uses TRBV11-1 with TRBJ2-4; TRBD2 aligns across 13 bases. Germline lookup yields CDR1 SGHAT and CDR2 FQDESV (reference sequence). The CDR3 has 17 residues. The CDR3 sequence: CASSFPGTSGTKNIKCF. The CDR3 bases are TGTGCCAGCAGCTTTCCTGGGACTAGCGGGACCAAAAACATTAAGTGTTTC.

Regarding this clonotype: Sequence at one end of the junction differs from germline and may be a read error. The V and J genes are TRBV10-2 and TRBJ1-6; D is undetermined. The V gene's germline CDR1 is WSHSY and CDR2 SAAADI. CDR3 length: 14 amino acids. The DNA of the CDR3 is TGCGCCAGCAGTGAGTCCACGGCTAATTCACCCCTCCACTTC. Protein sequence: CASSESTANSPLHF.

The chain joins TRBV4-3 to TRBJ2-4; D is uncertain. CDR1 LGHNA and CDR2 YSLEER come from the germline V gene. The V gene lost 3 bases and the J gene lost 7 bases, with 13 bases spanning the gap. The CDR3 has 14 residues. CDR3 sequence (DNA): TGCGCCAGCAGCCATAATGGTCTGGCGAACATTCAGTACTTC. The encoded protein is CASSHNGLANIQYF.

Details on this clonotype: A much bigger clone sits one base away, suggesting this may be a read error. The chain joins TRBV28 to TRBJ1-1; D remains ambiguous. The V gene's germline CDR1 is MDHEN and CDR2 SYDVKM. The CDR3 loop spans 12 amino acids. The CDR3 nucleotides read TGTGCCAGCGGTTTATCAATCGGTGAAGCTTTCTTT. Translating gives CASGLSIGEAFF.

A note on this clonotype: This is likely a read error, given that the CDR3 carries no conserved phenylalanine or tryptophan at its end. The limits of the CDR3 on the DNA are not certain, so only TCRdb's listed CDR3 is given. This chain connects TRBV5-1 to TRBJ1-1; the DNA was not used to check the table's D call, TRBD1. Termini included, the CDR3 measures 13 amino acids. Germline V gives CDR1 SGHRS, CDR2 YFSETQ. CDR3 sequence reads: CASSPQGAGKAIS.

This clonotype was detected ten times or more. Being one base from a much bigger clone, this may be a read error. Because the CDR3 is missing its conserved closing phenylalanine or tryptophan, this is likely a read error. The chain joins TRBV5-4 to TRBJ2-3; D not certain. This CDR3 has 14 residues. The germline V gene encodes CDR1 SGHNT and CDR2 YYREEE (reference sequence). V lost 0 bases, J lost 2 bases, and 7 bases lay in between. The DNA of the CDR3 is TGTGCCAGCAGCTTGGGTCAGATCACAGATACGCAGTATTCT. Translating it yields CASSLGQITDTQYS.